The 27 T cell receptor beta chains below all came from one sample that was sequenced in a study of shared clonotypes between healthy human individuals. CD8 cells regarded as naive lacked CD45RO, were positively chosen for CCR7, and omitted terminally differentiated effector memory CD45RA+ cells. TCRdb's table, derived via immunoSEQ multiplex PCR, lists solely in-frame clones and lacks some. The sample comprises 600,000 or so clones, roughly 98% of which are singletons, and 0.3% rests with the top ten. The material sequenced was naive CD8+ T cells sorted from blood. The source of these receptors is a man younger than 45 in good health.

This clone appeared a single time. This specimen includes other DNA sequences encoding the same CDR3. V is TRBV11-2 and J is TRBJ2-1; TRBD2 matches 14 bases. This CDR3 comprises 15 residues. Germline V lookup: CDR1 SGHAT, CDR2 FQNNGV. The ends lost 3 bases at V and 7 bases at J; junction bases unmatched: 2. CDR3 sequence: CASSLTSGRANEQFF. The CDR3 nucleotides are TGTGCCAGCAGCTTGACTAGCGGGAGGGCGAATGAGCAGTTCTTC. The complete variable domain, with remaining parts taken from reference TRBV11-2 and TRBJ2-1, reads EAGVAQSPRYKIIEKRQSVAFWCNPISGHATLYWYQQILGQGPKLLIQFQNNGVVDDSQLPKDRFSAERLKGVDSTLKIQPAKLEDSAVYLCASSLTSGRANEQFFGPGTRLTVL.

Regarding this clone: At the DNA level, this CDR3 is encoded by other sequences in the same sample as well. The rearrangement uses TRBV28 and TRBJ2-5; a possible D gene is TRBD2 (5 bases). Per germline, CDR1 MDHEN and CDR2 SYDVKM. Trimming removed 1 base at V and 2 bases at J, with 5 bases between. This CDR3 is 13 amino acids long. CDR3 sequence: CASSLSGQETQYF. Written as DNA, the CDR3 is TGTGCCAGCAGTTTATCGGGACAAGAGACCCAGTACTTC.

V gene TRBV5-6 combines with J gene TRBJ2-7, with D hard to call. Germline values: CDR1 SGHDT, CDR2 YYEEEE. V was clipped by 6 bases and J by 0 bases, with 10 bases between them. The CDR3 consists of 13 residues. Here the CDR3 DNA reads TGTGCCAGCAAGTACAGTTTCTCCTACGAGCAGTACTTC. Amino acid sequence: CASKYSFSYEQYF.

In DNA, the CDR3 is TGTGCCAGCAGCGACAACTACAATGAGCAGTTCTTC. Its translation is CASSDNYNEQFF. The V call is TRBV9, the J call TRBJ2-1; D is undetermined. The CDR3 covers 12 residues. V lost 3 bases, J lost 3 bases, and 4 bases lay in between. Germline CDR1 is SGDLS and CDR2 is YYNGEE.

The chain carries TRBV4-1 and TRBJ2-1; D not certain. The CDR3 is made up of 12 amino acids. V lost 8 bases, J lost 6 bases, and 11 bases lay in between. CDR1 MGHRA and CDR2 YSYEKL come from the germline V gene. Here the CDR3 reads CASGPQVNEQFF. The CDR3 region has the DNA TGCGCCAGCGGACCCCAGGTCAATGAGCAGTTCTTC.

This chain connects TRBV11-2 to TRBJ2-3; the D gene is possibly TRBD2 (7 bases). The CDR3 extends over 15 amino acids. V was cut by 1 base and J by 2 bases, with 10 bases left in between. Germline V lookup: CDR1 SGHAT, CDR2 FQNNGV. CDR3 region: CASSLVGGATDTQYF. The CDR3 nucleotides read TGTGCCAGCAGCTTAGTAGGGGGGGCCACAGATACGCAGTATTTT.

The J gene is TRBJ2-2, the V gene TRBV15; D perhaps matches TRBD1 (6 bases). V lost 4 bases to trimming and J lost 2 bases, with 17 bases between them. The CDR3 sequence is 17 residues long. Germline V gives CDR1 LNHNV, CDR2 YYDKDF (reference sequence). The CDR3 protein is CATSTIIGGQNTGELFF. Here the CDR3 DNA reads TGTGCCACCAGCACCATAATAGGGGGACAAAACACCGGGGAGCTGTTTTTT.

The V call is TRBV6-4, the J call TRBJ2-7; 9 bases are a match to TRBD2. After removal of 4 bases from V and 4 bases from J, the junction contained 11 bases not matched to a gene. The CDR3 extends over 16 amino acids. Germline CDR1 and CDR2: MRHNA and SNTAGT. Here the CDR3 DNA reads TGTGCCAGCAGTGTAGTTTTTAGCGGGAGTGTTTACGAGCAGTACTTC. Translated: CASSVVFSGSVYEQYF.

Notes on this clone: Different DNA sequences within this sample yield the same CDR3. V and J are TRBV28 and TRBJ2-7; D perhaps matches TRBD2 (6 bases). V was cut by 2 bases and J by 2 bases, with 10 bases left in between. CDR1 is MDHEN and CDR2 is SYDVKM in the germline V gene. This CDR3 spans 14 amino acids. CDR3 region: CASSLGGLTYEQYF. The CDR3 DNA sequence: TGTGCCAGCAGTTTAGGGGGACTCACCTACGAGCAGTACTTC. The full variable domain, its missing parts supplied by reference TRBV28 and TRBJ2-7, is DVKVTQSSRYLVKRTGEKVFLECVQDMDHENMFWYRQDPGLGLRLIYFSYDVKMKEKGDIPEGYSVSREKKERFSLILESASTNQTSMYLCASSLGGLTYEQYFGPGTRLTVT.

V usage is TRBV13 and J usage is TRBJ2-1; 13 bases line up with TRBD2. CDR1 and CDR2 (germline): PRHDT, FYEKMQ (reference sequence). J gave up 1 base and V 5 bases, and 5 bases lay outside the gene matches. This CDR3 comprises 17 residues. The CDR3 spells CASSGWTSGGSYNEQFF. DNA of the CDR3: TGTGCCAGCAGCGGATGGACTAGCGGGGGTTCCTACAATGAGCAGTTCTTC. Combining the CDR3 with reference TRBV13 and TRBJ2-1 gives the whole variable domain AAGVIQSPRHLIKEKRETATLKCYPIPRHDTVYWYQQGPGQDPQFLISFYEKMQSDKGSIPDRFSAQQFSDYHSELNMSSLELGDSALYFCASSGWTSGGSYNEQFFGPGTRLTVL.

This clone was seen only once. The V gene is TRBV10-3, the J gene TRBJ2-1; maybe TRBD2 (5 bases). The germline V and J ends were trimmed by 0 bases and 10 bases, with 7 bases remaining between them. This CDR3 has 12 residues. In germline, CDR1 is ENHRY, CDR2 SYGVKD. The CDR3 here is CAISESGIEQFF. In DNA form, the CDR3 reads TGTGCCATCAGTGAGTCCGGGATCGAGCAGTTCTTC.

This chain uses TRBV9 with TRBJ2-5; D ambiguous. The CDR3 covers 14 residues. V lost 0 bases, J lost 5 bases, and 11 bases lay in between. Looked up from germline, CDR1 is SGDLS and CDR2 is YYNGEE. The CDR3 loop is CASSVDGSRETQYF. The CDR3 DNA sequence: TGTGCCAGCAGCGTAGATGGCAGCAGGGAGACCCAGTACTTC.

This clone was detected only once. The rearrangement joins TRBV4-1 to TRBJ2-1; TRBD1 matches 9 bases. Trimming at V came to 4 bases and at J to 7 bases, leaving 5 bases not matched to a gene. The germline V gene encodes CDR1 MGHRA and CDR2 YSYEKL. This CDR3 region has 14 residues. CDR3 residues: CASSLSGTGNEQFF. CDR3 nucleotide sequence: TGCGCCAGCAGCCTCTCCGGGACAGGGAATGAGCAGTTCTTC.

J is TRBJ2-1 and V is TRBV7-3; D call uncertain. V gave up 0 bases and J gave up 7 bases, with 7 bases separating them. The CDR3 is made up of 13 amino acids. Germline CDR1 reads SGHTA; CDR2 reads FQGTGA. CDR3 coding DNA: TGTGCCAGCAGCTTAACGTTAGGGAATGAGCAGTTCTTC. It encodes CASSLTLGNEQFF.

The chain recombines TRBV5-3 with TRBJ1-5; D is perhaps TRBD1 (5 bases). TRBV5-3 is sorted into the ORF group, with uncertain function. The CDR3 extends over 15 amino acids. V lost 8 bases to trimming and J lost 7 bases, with 22 bases between them. The DNA of the CDR3 is TGTGCCAGTCCCTGGGGGGAGAACCTACCCCAGCCCCAGCATTTT. Translation gives CASPWGENLPQPQHF.

V and J are TRBV5-4 and TRBJ2-7, with TRBD2 as a possible D gene (5 bases). V lost 0 bases to trimming and J lost 4 bases, with 11 bases between them. Germline V gene sequence: CDR1 SGHNT, CDR2 YYREEE (reference sequence). This CDR3 contains 14 residues. CDR3 protein: CASSLVGEGYEQYF. CDR3 nucleotide sequence: TGTGCCAGCAGCTTGGTGGGAGAGGGTTACGAGCAGTACTTC.

This clone was counted between two and nine times. The chain couples TRBV10-1 to TRBJ2-7, with D maybe TRBD1 (5 bases). V shed 2 bases and J shed 6 bases, with 17 bases lying between them. The V gene's germline CDR1 is WNHNN and CDR2 SYGVQD (reference sequence). The CDR3 spans 15 residues. The CDR3 DNA is TGCGCCAGCAGTGAGAGGGGTGACCCAGGCGCCGAGCAGTACTTC. Translated, it gives CASSERGDPGAEQYF.

The chain joins TRBV18 to TRBJ2-1; TRBD2 aligns across 7 bases. Trimming at V came to 3 bases and at J to 8 bases, leaving 7 bases not matched to a gene. In germline, CDR1 is KGHSH, CDR2 LQKENI. The CDR3 is 14 residues long. The CDR3 DNA reads TGTGCCAGCTCACCTCCACTAGCGTCGCATGAGCAGTTCTTC. The encoded protein is CASSPPLASHEQFF.

This chain's CDR3 is CASSFPLAGEDEQFF. The CDR3 DNA sequence: TGCGCCAGCAGCTTCCCCCTAGCGGGGGAGGATGAGCAGTTCTTC. V usage is TRBV5-1 and J usage is TRBJ2-1, with 10 bases identical to TRBD2. CDR1 and CDR2 from the germline V gene are SGHRS and YFSETQ. The length of the CDR3 is 15 residues. The ends lost 2 bases at V and 8 bases at J; junction bases unmatched: 7.

The CDR3 nucleotides are TGTGCCCCCTCTCGGGGGACATCGTATGAGCAGTTCTTC. Encoded protein: CAPSRGTSYEQFF. This chain joins TRBV2 and TRBJ2-1; D may correspond to TRBD1 or TRBD2 (6 bases each). Germline CDR1 SNHLY, CDR2 FYNNEI. There are 13 residues in the CDR3. V was shortened by 11 bases and J by 8 bases, with 19 bases between the two germline ends. Variable domain in full (rest from reference TRBV2 and TRBJ2-1): EPEVTQTPSHQVTQMGQEVILRCVPISNHLYFYWYRQILGQKVEFLVSFYNNEISEKSEIFDDQFSVERPDGSNFTLKIRSTKLEDSAMYFCAPSRGTSYEQFFGPGTRLTVL.

The V gene is TRBV7-9, the J gene TRBJ2-7, with 8 bases aligning to TRBD1. The CDR3 is 13 residues long. The germline V gene encodes CDR1 SEHNR and CDR2 FQNEAQ (reference sequence). Trimming took 5 bases from V and 5 from J; bases not matched to a gene: 5. The CDR3 region has the DNA TGTGCCAGCAGCCGGACAGGGAGGCACGAGCAGTACTTC. Protein: CASSRTGRHEQYF. The whole variable domain, remainder taken from reference TRBV7-9 and TRBJ2-7, is DTGVSQNPRHKITKRGQNVTFRCDPISEHNRLYWYRQTLGQGPEFLTYFQNEAQLEKSRLLSDRFSAERPKGSFSTLEIQRTEQGDSAMYLCASSRTGRHEQYFGPGTRLTVT.

The rearrangement links TRBV11-2 to TRBJ2-2; the D gene is possibly TRBD2 (6 bases). Between the trimmed V and J ends, which lost 0 bases and 6 bases, there was a span of 26 bases. The CDR3 totals 20 residues. CDR1 is SGHAT and CDR2 is FQNNGV in the germline V gene. CDR3 sequence (DNA): TGTGCCAGCAGCTTAGATCTCTGGGGGAGGCCCAGCATGGGGGCCGGGGAGCTGTTTTTT. It codes for CASSLDLWGRPSMGAGELFF.

This sequence joins TRBV11-2 and TRBJ2-7; the D gene could be TRBD1 or TRBD2 (5 bases each). V gave up 2 bases and J gave up 2 bases, with 13 bases separating them. CDR1 and CDR2 (germline): SGHAT, FQNNGV. This CDR3 is 15 amino acids long. In nucleotides, the CDR3 is TGTGCCAGCAGCTTACGCTGGGGGAGCGCCTACGAGCAGTACTTC. Residues: CASSLRWGSAYEQYF. Drawing the rest from reference TRBV11-2 and TRBJ2-7, the complete variable domain is EAGVAQSPRYKIIEKRQSVAFWCNPISGHATLYWYQQILGQGPKLLIQFQNNGVVDDSQLPKDRFSAERLKGVDSTLKIQPAKLEDSAVYLCASSLRWGSAYEQYFGPGTRLTVT.

V and J are TRBV9 and TRBJ2-4; perhaps D is TRBD1 or TRBD2 (7 bases each). CDR3 length equals 16 residues. CDR1 is SGDLS and CDR2 is YYNGEE in the germline V gene. Trimming removed 7 bases at V and 0 bases at J, with 17 bases between. CDR3 coding DNA: TGTGCCAGCGGGGAGGGGGCAGGGACAGCCAAAAACATTCAGTACTTC. Translating gives CASGEGAGTAKNIQYF.

This chain uses TRBV5-1 with TRBJ2-1; D remains unclear. There are 16 residues in the CDR3. The ends were cut back, 4 bases at V and 0 bases at J, with 14 bases in the middle. The germline gives CDR1 SGHRS, CDR2 YFSETQ. DNA for the CDR3: TGCGCCAGCAGCCCCCGGAGAATCAGCTCCTACAATGAGCAGTTCTTC. Translating it yields CASSPRRISSYNEQFF.

The chain links TRBV7-9 to TRBJ2-1; TRBD1 agrees at 9 bases. The CDR3 runs 16 residues. V dropped 5 bases and J dropped 9; count of bases not matched to a gene: 14. Germline lookup yields CDR1 SEHNR and CDR2 FQNEAQ (reference sequence). The CDR3 sequence: CASSPTGDRVSGEQFF. CDR3 DNA: TGTGCCAGCAGCCCTACCGGGGACAGGGTTTCGGGTGAGCAGTTCTTC.

The chain is built from TRBV25-1 and TRBJ2-7; TRBD2 is a possible D gene (5 bases). Germline CDR1 is MGHDK and CDR2 is SYGVNS. The CDR3 totals 13 residues. V was cut by 6 bases and J by 6 bases, with 15 bases left in between. In DNA, the CDR3 is TGTGCCAGCAGAGGACTGGGATCTGGCGAGCAGTACTTC. Its protein is CASRGLGSGEQYF.